What follows are 7 T cell receptor beta chains derived from one specimen sequenced in a study of T cells after yellow fever vaccination. Using its own MiXCR run on the 5' RACE reads, TCRdb lists one record per CDR3 protein. The sample includes approximately 58,000 distinct CDR3 sequences, 4.5% to 6% seen only once; the top ten take 25% to 40%. The source was PBMCs, either bulk or a sorted T-cell subset (CD4+, CD8+, memory, or dextramer-sorted; not recorded which), collected on the day of the yellow fever booster vaccination. The receptors stem from a man younger than 30 who received the YFV17D yellow fever vaccine.

The CDR3 loop reads CASSPYAGEDTQYF. DNA of the CDR3: TGTGCCAGCAGTCCTTACGCGGGGGAAGATACGCAGTATTTT. V gene TRBV12-3 or TRBV12-4 combines with J gene TRBJ2-3, with 7 bases matching TRBD2. CDR3 size: 14 residues. V lost 5 bases, J lost 5 bases, and 7 bases stayed unmatched.

This clonotype was observed many times. One end of the junction fails to match germline, which may point to a read error. The chain employs TRBV7-7 and TRBJ2-2; 8 nucleotides match TRBD1. CDR1 SSHAT and CDR2 FNYEAQ come from the germline V gene (reference sequence). The CDR3 spans 17 residues. Here the CDR3 reads CASSLAGGLANTGELFF. The CDR3 DNA follows: TGTGCTAGCAGCTTGGCAGGGGGCTTGGCGAACACCGGGGAGCTGTTTTTT.

The chain joins TRBV5-5 to TRBJ2-2, with 7 bases aligning to TRBD1. The CDR3 totals 16 residues. Germline V gene lookup returns CDR1 SGHKS and CDR2 YYEKEE (reference sequence). V gave up 4 bases and J gave up 8 bases; unmatched junction bases: 14. The CDR3 bases are TGTGCCAGCAGCGTTCTAGACAGGGCCCCGGTGGGGGAGCTGTTTTTT. Translating it yields CASSVLDRAPVGELFF.

The table lists this clonotype with many counts. The CDR3, as DNA: TGTGCCAGCAGCGTTTTCGGGGACAGGGACGACGAGCAGTACTTC. As protein: CASSVFGDRDDEQYF. The chain is built from TRBV9 and TRBJ2-7; 9 bases fit TRBD1. The germline CDR1 and CDR2 sequences are SGDLS and YYNGEE. The CDR3 totals 15 residues. The trim removed 2 bases at V and 5 bases at J, leaving 8 bases unmatched.

This clonotype has at least ten counts. The chain combines TRBV23-1 with TRBJ2-2, with D unclear. TRBV23-1 is marked as an open reading frame, function uncertain. The V and J ends lost 3 bases and 6 bases respectively, with 5 bases between them. The CDR3 spans 12 residues. CDR3 bases: TGCGCCAGCAGTCAGCCGGCCGGGGAGCTGTTTTTT. This gives the protein CASSQPAGELFF.

Only a few counts were recorded for this clonotype. For the CDR3, the DNA is TGCGCCAGCACGGGGGTCATGAACACTGAAGCTTTCTTT. Amino acids: CASTGVMNTEAFF. J is TRBJ1-1 and V is TRBV5-1; D might be TRBD1 (5 bases). V shed 6 bases and J shed 0 bases, with 9 bases lying between them. Germline values: CDR1 SGHRS, CDR2 YFSETQ. The CDR3 covers 13 residues.

This clonotype was seen more than once but under ten times. V and J are TRBV4-2 and TRBJ2-3; the D is unclear. This CDR3 contains 14 residues. Germline CDR1 reads LGHNA; CDR2 reads YNFKEQ. V was clipped by 2 bases and J by 2 bases, with 8 bases between them. The CDR3 is CASSQNDNTDTQYF. In DNA, the CDR3 is TGTGCCAGCAGCCAAAACGACAACACAGATACGCAGTATTTT.